One sample yielded the 9 T cell receptor beta chains listed below, sequenced in a study of spatial heterogeneity in lung cancer. Study-wide results and caveats: One measure, the expanded intratumoral alpha and beta TCR count, tracked tumor mutation counts.

Indicated time point: sample taken at primary tumor resection. No antigens are known for them. TCRdb reprocessed the 5' RACE reads via MiXCR and lists one record per CDR3 protein. The sample lists around 8,100 distinct CDR3 sequences, approximately 12% seen once, with approximately 11% in the top ten. Sequenced here: lung tumor tissue, sampled at surgery. These receptors were collected from a male donor with early-stage non-small cell lung cancer.

This clonotype showed up just once. The chain carries TRBV29-1 and TRBJ1-1; TRBD1 aligns across 7 bases. Germline loops: CDR1 SQVTM, CDR2 ANQGSEA. The CDR3 runs to 12 residues. V trimming: 6 bases; J trimming: 1 base; junction bases outside the gene matches: 2. The CDR3 spells CSVGQPNTEAFF. The CDR3 bases are TGCAGCGTGGGACAGCCGAACACTGAAGCTTTCTTT.

This clonotype occurred many times. This chain uses TRBV7-8 with TRBJ2-5, with D unresolved. Trimming removed 1 base from V and 5 bases from J, with 2 bases in between. CDR1 and CDR2 from the germline V gene are SGHVS and FQNEAQ. The CDR3 runs to 11 residues. Here the CDR3 DNA reads TGTGCCAGCAGCTTAGTGGAGACCCAGTACTTC. Residues: CASSLVETQYF.

This clonotype was seen ten or more times. The chain combines TRBV12-3 or TRBV12-4 with TRBJ1-5; no definite D call. V lost 3 bases to trimming and J lost 5 bases, with 14 bases between them. This CDR3 is built from 15 residues. The CDR3 sequence is CASSFGRAGYQPQHF. The CDR3 nucleotides read TGTGCCAGCAGTTTCGGTCGGGCAGGTTATCAGCCCCAGCATTTT.

The sample holds many counts of this clonotype. The genes are TRBV5-1 and TRBJ2-7, with TRBD2 matching over 10 bases. V lost 0 bases to trimming and J lost 5 bases; unmatched junction nucleotides: 11. Germline V lookup: CDR1 SGHRS, CDR2 YFSETQ. This CDR3 region has 17 residues. The CDR3 bases are TGCGCCAGCAGCTTGGAACTAGCGGGAACCGGTAGCGACGAGCAGTACTTC. Translation: CASSLELAGTGSDEQYF. The full variable domain, with the rest looked up from reference TRBV5-1 and TRBJ2-7, is KAGVTQTPRYLIKTRGQQVTLSCSPISGHRSVSWYQQTPGQGLQFLFEYFSETQRNKGNFPGRFSGRQFSNSRSEMNVSTLELGDSALYLCASSLELAGTGSDEQYFGPGTRLTVT.

This clonotype has ten or more counts. The rearrangement uses TRBV5-1 and TRBJ2-1; TRBD1 agrees at 12 bases. Germline V gene lookup returns CDR1 SGHRS and CDR2 YFSETQ. CDR3 length equals 15 residues. V shed 4 bases, J shed 7 bases, and the junction held 6 bases outside the gene matches. CDR3 bases: TGCGCCAGCAGCATGGGACAGGGGGCGCGGAATGAGCAGTTCTTC. It translates to CASSMGQGARNEQFF.

This clonotype was observed many times. V and J are TRBV15 and TRBJ1-2, with TRBD1 identical over 7 bases. The CDR3 extends over 15 amino acids. V lost 3 bases, J lost 5 bases, and 9 bases stayed unmatched. The germline CDR1 and CDR2 sequences are LNHNV and YYDKDF (reference sequence). The CDR3 region is CATSRERQGEYGYTF. The DNA for the CDR3 is TGTGCCACCAGCAGGGAGAGGCAGGGGGAGTATGGCTACACCTTC.

This clonotype came up many times. This chain uses TRBV29-1 with TRBJ2-1, with 7 positions matching TRBD2. The CDR3 consists of 13 residues. Germline CDR1 SQVTM, CDR2 ANQGSEA. Trimming took 7 bases from V and 3 from J; bases not matched to a gene: 6. In nucleotides, the CDR3 is TGCAGCGGCCGGAGGGAGGGCTACAATGAGCAGTTCTTC. It codes for CSGRREGYNEQFF.

This clonotype was observed at least ten times. The rearrangement uses TRBV20-1 and TRBJ1-4; 7 bases are a match to TRBD1. Per germline, CDR1 DFQATT and CDR2 SNEGSKA (reference sequence). The CDR3 extends over 15 amino acids. Trimming cost V 5 bases and J 3 bases; bases outside gene matches: 9. CDR3 coding DNA: TGCAGTGCTGAAGGGAGAACAGGGGCTAATGAAAAACTGTTTTTT. Translated: CSAEGRTGANEKLFF.

This clonotype was observed many times. The J gene is TRBJ2-1, the V gene TRBV5-6, with 9 bases lining up with TRBD2. The germline gives CDR1 SGHDT, CDR2 YYEEEE. CDR3 length: 16 residues. After removal of 1 base from V and 0 bases from J, the junction contained 2 bases not matched to a gene. This CDR3 reads CASSLLAGSSYNEQFF. The CDR3 DNA follows: TGTGCCAGCAGCTTGCTAGCGGGGAGCTCCTACAATGAGCAGTTCTTC.